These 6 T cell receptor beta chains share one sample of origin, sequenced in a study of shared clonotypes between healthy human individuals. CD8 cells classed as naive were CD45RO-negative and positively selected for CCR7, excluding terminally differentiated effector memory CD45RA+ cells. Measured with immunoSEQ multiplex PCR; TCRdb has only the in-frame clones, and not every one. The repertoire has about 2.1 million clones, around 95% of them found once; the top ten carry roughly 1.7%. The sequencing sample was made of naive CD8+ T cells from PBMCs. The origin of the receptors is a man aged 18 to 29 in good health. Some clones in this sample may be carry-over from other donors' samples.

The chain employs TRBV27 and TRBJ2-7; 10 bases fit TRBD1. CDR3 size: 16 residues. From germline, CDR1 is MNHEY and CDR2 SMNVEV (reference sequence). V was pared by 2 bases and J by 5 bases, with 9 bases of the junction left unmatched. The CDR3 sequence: CASSLSRGTGAHEQYF. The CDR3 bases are TGTGCCAGCAGTTTAAGTAGAGGGACAGGGGCCCACGAGCAGTACTTC.

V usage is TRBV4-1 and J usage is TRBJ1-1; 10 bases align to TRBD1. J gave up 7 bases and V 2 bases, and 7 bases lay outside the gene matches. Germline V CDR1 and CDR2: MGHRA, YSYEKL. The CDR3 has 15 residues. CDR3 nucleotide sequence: TGCGCCAGCAGCCAATACGACAGGGGGCCGGGTGAAGCTTTCTTT. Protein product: CASSQYDRGPGEAFF.

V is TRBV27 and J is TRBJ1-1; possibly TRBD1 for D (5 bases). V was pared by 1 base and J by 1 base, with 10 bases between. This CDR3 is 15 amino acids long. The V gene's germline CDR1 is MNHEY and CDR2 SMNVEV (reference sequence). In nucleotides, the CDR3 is TGTGCCAGCAGTTTATTGTTAGGGGAGAACACTGAAGCTTTCTTT. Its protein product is CASSLLLGENTEAFF.

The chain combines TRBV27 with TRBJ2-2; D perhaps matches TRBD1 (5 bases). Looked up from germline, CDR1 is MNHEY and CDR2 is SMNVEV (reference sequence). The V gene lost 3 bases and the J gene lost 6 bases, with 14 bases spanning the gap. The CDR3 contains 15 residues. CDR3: CASSLSRSTAGELFF. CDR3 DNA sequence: TGTGCCAGCAGTTTGTCCCGATCGACAGCCGGGGAGCTGTTTTTT.

The CDR3 is CASSTNRVGDYGYTF. CDR3 coding DNA: TGCGCCAGCAGTACAAACAGGGTTGGCGACTATGGCTACACCTTC. The chain employs TRBV5-1 and TRBJ1-2; D is possibly TRBD1 (6 bases). The germline V gene encodes CDR1 SGHRS and CDR2 YFSETQ. V was trimmed by 5 bases and J by 3 bases, leaving 17 bases between them. CDR3 size: 15 residues.

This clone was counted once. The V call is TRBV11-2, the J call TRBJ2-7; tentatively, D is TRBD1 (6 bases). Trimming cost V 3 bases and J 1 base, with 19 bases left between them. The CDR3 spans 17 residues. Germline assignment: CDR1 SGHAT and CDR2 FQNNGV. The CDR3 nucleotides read TGTGCCAGCAGCTTGGGTGGGGGCACGGCTAGATCCTACGAGCAGTACTTC. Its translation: CASSLGGGTARSYEQYF.